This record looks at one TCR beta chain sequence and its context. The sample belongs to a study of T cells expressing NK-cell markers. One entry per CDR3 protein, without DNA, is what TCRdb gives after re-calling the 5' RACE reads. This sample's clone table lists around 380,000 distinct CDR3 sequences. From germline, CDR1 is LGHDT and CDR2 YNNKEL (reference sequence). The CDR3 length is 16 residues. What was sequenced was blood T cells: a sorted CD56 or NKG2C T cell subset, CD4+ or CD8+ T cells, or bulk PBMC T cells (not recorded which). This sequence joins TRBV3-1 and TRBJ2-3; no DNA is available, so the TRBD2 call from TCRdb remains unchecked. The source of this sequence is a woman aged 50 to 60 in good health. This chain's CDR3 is CASSQDPVGAGDTQYF.